This T cell receptor beta chain was captured by sequencing in a study of human T cells and chemical hapten exposure. From germline, CDR1 is MDHEN and CDR2 SYDVKM. The CDR3 is 13 residues long. V was shortened by 1 base and J by 8 bases, with 9 bases between the two germline ends. Indicated time point: patch test 3, about 24 weeks after DPC sensitization. Treatment in this sample: therapeutic diphenylcyclopropenone sensitization with weekly scalp DPC. Blood was drawn before each patch test was applied. Extraction yielded total RNA from whole blood (unfractionated). TCRdb passed the RACE reads through MiXCR, listing each CDR3 protein once. The table has 100,000 or so distinct CDR3 sequences, 30% to 35% seen once; the top ten hold around 2.8%.

The chain has TRBV28 and TRBJ2-1; no reliable D call. The sample was whole blood, taken in connection with sensitization to the hapten diphenylcyclopropenone (DPC). The clonotype comes from a middle-aged man with alopecia areata. Some clones in this sample may be carry-over from other donors' samples. CDR3 DNA sequence: TGTGCCAGCAGTTTATACGCATCCCATGAGCAGTTCTTC. Its protein is CASSLYASHEQFF.